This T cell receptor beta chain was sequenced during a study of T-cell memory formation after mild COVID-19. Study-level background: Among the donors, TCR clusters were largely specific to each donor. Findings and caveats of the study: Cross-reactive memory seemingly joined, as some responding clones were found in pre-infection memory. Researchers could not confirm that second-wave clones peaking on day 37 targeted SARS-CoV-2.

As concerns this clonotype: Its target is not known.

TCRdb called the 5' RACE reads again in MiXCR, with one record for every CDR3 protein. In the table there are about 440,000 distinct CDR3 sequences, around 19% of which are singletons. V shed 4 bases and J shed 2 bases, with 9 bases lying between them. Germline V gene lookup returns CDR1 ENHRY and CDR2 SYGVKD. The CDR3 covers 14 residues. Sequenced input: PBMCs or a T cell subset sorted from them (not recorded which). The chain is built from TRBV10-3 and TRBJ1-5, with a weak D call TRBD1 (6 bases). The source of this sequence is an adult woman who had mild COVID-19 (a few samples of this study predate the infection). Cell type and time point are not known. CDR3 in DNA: TGTGCCATCAGTGCAGGGGCTGGCAATCAGCCCCAGCATTTT. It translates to CAISAGAGNQPQHF.